This T cell receptor (beta chain) was obtained from a study of shared clonotypes between healthy human individuals. Each subset's genomic DNA was shared equally among a number of immunoSEQ plates. The authors' processing: Junction-only immunoSEQ data arrived without quality scores, meaning filtering differed. Here immunoSEQ multiplex PCR was the method, and the copy in TCRdb shows in-frame clones only, minus some. V and J calls and clone size are as listed in that table; D and trimming were resolved from the DNA. The data hold about a million clones, with roughly 77% observed a single time. Notes on the study in general: Estimated richness values were generally larger in naive subsets than in memory subsets.

This clone was observed at least ten times. As yet, its antigen is unknown. The CDR3 runs to 13 residues. V was trimmed by 4 bases and J by 6 bases, leaving 10 bases between them. Germline CDR1 reads SGHTA; CDR2 reads FQGNSA. The receptor was derived from a man between 18 and 35 years old in good health. Some clones in this sample may be carry-over from other donors' samples. The sequenced sample was memory CD4+ T cells from PBMCs. Regarding subset: CD45RA-negative fraction. The chain couples TRBV7-2 to TRBJ2-1; D could derive from TRBD1 or TRBD2 (5 bases each). The CDR3 DNA reads as TGTGCCAGCAGCTGGGGACCTCCCAATGAGCAGTTCTTC. Its translation is CASSWGPPNEQFF.